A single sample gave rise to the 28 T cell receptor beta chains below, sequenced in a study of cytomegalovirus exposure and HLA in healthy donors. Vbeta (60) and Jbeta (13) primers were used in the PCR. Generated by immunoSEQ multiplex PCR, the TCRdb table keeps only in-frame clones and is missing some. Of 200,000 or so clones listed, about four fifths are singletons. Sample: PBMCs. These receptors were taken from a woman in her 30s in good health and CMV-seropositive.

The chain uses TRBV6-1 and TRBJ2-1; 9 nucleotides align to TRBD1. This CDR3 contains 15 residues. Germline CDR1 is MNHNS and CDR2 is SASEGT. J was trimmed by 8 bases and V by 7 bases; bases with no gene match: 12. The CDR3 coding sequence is TGTGCCAGCAAAGTTGGCGGGACAGGGTTATATGAGCAGTTCTTC. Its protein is CASKVGGTGLYEQFF.

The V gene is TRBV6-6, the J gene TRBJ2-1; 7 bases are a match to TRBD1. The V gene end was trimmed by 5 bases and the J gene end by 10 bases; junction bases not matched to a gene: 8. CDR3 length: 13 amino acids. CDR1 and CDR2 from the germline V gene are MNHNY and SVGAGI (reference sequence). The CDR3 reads CASSKEGGWEQFF. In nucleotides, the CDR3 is TGTGCCAGCAGTAAGGAAGGGGGCTGGGAGCAGTTCTTC.

The CDR3 coding sequence is TGCGCCAGCAGCCAAGGGCCAGGGGAAGCCTACGAGCAGTACTTC. Its translation: CASSQGPGEAYEQYF. This sequence joins TRBV4-3 and TRBJ2-7, with D maybe TRBD1 (6 bases). The CDR3 is made up of 15 amino acids. V shed 1 base and J shed 2 bases, with 12 bases lying between them. The germline gives CDR1 LGHNA, CDR2 YSLEER.

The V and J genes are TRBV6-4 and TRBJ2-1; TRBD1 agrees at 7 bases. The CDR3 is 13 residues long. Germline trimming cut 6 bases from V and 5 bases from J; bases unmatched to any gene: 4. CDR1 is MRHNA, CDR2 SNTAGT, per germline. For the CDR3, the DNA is TGTGCCAGCAGGCGACAGGGAAACAATGAGCAGTTCTTC. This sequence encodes CASRRQGNNEQFF.

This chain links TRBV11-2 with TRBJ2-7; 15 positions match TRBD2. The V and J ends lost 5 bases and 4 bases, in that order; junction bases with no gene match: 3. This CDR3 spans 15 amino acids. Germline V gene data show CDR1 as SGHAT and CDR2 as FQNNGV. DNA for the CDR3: TGTGCCAGCAGCCCGGGACTAGCGGGAGGTTACGAGCAGTACTTC. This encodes CASSPGLAGGYEQYF.

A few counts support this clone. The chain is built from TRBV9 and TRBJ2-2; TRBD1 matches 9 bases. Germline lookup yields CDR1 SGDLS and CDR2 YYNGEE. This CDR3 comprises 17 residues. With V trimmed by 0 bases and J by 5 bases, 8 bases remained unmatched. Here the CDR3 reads CASSVATGTGLTGELFF. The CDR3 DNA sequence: TGTGCCAGCAGCGTAGCTACCGGGACAGGGTTAACCGGGGAGCTGTTTTTT.

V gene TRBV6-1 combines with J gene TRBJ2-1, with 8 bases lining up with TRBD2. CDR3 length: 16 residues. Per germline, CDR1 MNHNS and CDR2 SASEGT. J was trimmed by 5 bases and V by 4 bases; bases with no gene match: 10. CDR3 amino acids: CASSALAGSGDNEQFF. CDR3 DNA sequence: TGTGCCAGCAGTGCGTTAGCGGGAAGTGGAGACAATGAGCAGTTCTTC.

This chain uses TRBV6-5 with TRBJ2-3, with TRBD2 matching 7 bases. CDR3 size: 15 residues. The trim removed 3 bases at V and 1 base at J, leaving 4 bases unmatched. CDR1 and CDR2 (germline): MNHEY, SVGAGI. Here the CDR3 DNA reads TGTGCCAGCAGTTATAAGGCGGGAGGCACAGATACGCAGTATTTT. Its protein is CASSYKAGGTDTQYF.

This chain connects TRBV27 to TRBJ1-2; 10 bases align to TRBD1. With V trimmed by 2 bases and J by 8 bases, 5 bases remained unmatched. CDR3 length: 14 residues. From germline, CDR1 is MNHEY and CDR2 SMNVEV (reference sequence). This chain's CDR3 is CASSLKGQGQGYTF. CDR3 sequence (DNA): TGTGCCAGCAGTTTAAAGGGACAGGGGCAAGGCTACACCTTC.

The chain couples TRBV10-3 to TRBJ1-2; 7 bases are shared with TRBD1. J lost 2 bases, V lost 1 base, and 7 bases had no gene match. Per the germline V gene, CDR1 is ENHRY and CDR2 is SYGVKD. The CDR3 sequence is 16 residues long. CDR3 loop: CAISELPGQMNYGYTF. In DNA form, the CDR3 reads TGTGCCATCAGTGAGTTGCCGGGACAGATGAACTATGGCTACACCTTC.

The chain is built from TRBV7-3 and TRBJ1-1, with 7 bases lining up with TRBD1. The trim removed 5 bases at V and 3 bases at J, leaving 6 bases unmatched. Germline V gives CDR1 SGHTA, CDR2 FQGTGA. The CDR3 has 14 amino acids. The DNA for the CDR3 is TGTGCCAGCAGCGCAAGACAGGGCGACACTGAAGCTTTCTTT. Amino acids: CASSARQGDTEAFF.

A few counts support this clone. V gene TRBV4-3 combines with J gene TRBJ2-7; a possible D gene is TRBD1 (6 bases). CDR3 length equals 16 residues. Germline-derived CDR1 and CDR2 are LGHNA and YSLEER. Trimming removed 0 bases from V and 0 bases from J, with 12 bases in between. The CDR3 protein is CASSQDLTGSSYEQYF. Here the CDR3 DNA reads TGCGCCAGCAGCCAAGACCTGACAGGCTCCTCCTACGAGCAGTACTTC.

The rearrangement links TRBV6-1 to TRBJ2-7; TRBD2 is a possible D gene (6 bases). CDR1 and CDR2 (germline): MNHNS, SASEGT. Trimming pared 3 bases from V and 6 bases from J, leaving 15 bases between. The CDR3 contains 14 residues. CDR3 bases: TGTGCCAGCAGTGAGAGGGTAGCGGCAGTCGAGCAGTACTTC. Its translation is CASSERVAAVEQYF.

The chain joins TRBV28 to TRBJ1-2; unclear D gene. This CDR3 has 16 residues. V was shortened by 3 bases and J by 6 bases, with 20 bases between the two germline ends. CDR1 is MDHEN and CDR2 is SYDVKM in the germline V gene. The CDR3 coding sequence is TGTGCCAGCAGTTTGGTGAGAGGGTTCGGGTTGGATGGCTACACCTTC. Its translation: CASSLVRGFGLDGYTF.

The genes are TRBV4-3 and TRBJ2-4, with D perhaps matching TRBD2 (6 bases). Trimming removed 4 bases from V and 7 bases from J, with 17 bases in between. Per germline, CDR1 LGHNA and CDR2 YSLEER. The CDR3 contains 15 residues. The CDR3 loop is CASSPSGRTNNIQYF. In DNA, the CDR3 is TGCGCCAGCAGCCCCTCGGGCAGGACTAACAACATTCAGTACTTC.

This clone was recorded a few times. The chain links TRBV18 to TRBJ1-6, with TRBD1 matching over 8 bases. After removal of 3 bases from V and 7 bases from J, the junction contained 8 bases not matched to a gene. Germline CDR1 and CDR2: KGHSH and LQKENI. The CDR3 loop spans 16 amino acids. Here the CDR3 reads CASSPRLGQGNSPLHF. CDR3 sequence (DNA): TGTGCCAGCTCACCCCGACTCGGACAGGGAAATTCACCCCTCCACTTT.

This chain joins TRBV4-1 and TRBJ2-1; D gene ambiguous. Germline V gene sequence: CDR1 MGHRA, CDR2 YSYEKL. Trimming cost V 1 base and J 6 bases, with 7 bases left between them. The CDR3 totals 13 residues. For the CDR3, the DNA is TGCGCCAGCAGCCAAGGCAGTTTCAATGAGCAGTTCTTC. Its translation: CASSQGSFNEQFF.

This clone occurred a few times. CDR3 in amino acids: CASSSPSSGTLYEQYF. The CDR3 region has the DNA TGTGCCAGCAGTTCACCTTCTAGCGGGACCCTCTACGAGCAGTACTTC. The rearrangement links TRBV27 to TRBJ2-7, with TRBD2 identical over 9 bases. The CDR3 extends over 16 amino acids. Trimming at V came to 4 bases and at J to 3 bases, leaving 10 bases not matched to a gene. Germline-derived CDR1 and CDR2 are MNHEY and SMNVEV (reference sequence).

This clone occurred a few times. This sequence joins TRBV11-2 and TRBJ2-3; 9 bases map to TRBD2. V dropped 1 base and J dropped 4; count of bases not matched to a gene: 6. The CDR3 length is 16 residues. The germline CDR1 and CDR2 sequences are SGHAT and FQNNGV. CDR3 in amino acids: CASSLGLAGEADTQYF. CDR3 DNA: TGTGCCAGCAGCTTAGGGTTAGCGGGGGAGGCAGATACGCAGTATTTT.

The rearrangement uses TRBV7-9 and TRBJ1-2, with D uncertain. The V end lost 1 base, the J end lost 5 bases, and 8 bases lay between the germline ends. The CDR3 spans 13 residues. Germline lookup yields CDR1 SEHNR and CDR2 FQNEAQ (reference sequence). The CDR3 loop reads CASSLGRLYGYTF. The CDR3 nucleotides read TGTGCCAGCAGCTTAGGCAGACTTTATGGCTACACCTTC.

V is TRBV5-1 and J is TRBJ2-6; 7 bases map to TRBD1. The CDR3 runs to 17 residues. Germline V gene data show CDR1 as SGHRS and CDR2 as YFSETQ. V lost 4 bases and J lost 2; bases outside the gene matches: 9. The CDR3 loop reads CASSRAYDRAGANVLTF. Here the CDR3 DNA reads TGCGCCAGCAGCAGAGCCTACGACAGGGCTGGGGCCAACGTCCTGACTTTC.

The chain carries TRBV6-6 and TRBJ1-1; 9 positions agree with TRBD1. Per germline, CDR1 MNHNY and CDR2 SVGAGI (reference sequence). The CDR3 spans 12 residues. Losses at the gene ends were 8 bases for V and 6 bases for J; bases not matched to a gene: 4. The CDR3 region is CASDRGVAEAFF. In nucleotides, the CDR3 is TGTGCCAGCGACAGGGGGGTTGCTGAAGCTTTCTTT.

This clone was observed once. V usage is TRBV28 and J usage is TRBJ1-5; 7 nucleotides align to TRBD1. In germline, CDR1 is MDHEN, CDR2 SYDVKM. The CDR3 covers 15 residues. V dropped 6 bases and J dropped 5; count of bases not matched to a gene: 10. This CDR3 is CASSPPTGLDQPQHF. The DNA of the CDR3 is TGTGCCAGCAGCCCCCCGACAGGGCTGGATCAGCCCCAGCATTTT.

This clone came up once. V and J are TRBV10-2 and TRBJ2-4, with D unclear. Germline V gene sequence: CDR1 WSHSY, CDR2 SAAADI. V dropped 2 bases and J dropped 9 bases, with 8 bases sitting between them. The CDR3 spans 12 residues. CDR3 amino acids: CASSEPPLIQYF. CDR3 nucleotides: TGCGCCAGCAGTGAGCCCCCTCTCATTCAGTACTTC.

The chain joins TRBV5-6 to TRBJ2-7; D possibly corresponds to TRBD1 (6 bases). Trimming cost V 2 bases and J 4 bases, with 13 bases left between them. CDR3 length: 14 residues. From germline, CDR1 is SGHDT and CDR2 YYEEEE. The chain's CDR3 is CASSFRGPVYEQYF. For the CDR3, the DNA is TGTGCCAGCAGCTTCAGGGGACCTGTATACGAGCAGTACTTC.

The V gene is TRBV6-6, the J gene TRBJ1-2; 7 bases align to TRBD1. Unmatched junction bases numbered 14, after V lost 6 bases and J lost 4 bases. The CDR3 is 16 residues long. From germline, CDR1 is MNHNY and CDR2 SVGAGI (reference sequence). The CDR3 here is CASSYTGTDSIYGYTF. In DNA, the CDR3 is TGTGCCAGCAGCTACACCGGGACAGATAGCATCTATGGCTACACCTTC.

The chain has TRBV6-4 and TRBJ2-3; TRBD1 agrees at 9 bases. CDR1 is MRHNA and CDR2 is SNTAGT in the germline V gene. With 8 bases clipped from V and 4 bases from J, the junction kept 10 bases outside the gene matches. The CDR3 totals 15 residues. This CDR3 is CASRPTGGSSDTQYF. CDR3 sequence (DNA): TGTGCCAGCCGCCCGACAGGGGGTTCTTCAGATACGCAGTATTTT.

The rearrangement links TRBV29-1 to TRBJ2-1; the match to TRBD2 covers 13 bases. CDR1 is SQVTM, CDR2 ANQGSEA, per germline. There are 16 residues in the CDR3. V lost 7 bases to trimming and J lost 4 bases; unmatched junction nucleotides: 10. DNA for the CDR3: TGCAGCGGCGAGGGGACTAGCGGGAAGACTTACAATGAGCAGTTCTTC. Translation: CSGEGTSGKTYNEQFF.